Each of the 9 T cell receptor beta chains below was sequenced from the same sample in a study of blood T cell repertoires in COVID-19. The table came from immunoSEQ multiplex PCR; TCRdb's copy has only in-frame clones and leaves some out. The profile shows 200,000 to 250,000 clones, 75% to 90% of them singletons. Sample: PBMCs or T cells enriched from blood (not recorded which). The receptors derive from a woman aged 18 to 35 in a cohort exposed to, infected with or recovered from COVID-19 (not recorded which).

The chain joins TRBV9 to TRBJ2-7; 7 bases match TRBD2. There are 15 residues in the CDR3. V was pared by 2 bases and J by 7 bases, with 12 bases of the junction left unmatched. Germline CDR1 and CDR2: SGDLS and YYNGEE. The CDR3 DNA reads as TGTGCCAGCAGCGTCGACGGACTAGTTGCGGAAGAGCAGTACTTC. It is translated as CASSVDGLVAEEQYF.

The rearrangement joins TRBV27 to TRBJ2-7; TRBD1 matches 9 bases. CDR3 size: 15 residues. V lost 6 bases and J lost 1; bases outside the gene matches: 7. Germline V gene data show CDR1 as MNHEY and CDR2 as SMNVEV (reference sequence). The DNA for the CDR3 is TGTGCCAGCAGCTTTGGACAGGGGCTTTCCTACGAGCAGTACTTC. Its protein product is CASSFGQGLSYEQYF.

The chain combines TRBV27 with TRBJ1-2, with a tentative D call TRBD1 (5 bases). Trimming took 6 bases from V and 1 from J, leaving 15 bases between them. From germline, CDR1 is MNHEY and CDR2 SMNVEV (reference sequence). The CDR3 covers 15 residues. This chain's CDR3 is CASSESDTSNYGYTF. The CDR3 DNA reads TGTGCCAGCAGCGAATCGGACACGAGTAACTATGGCTACACCTTC.

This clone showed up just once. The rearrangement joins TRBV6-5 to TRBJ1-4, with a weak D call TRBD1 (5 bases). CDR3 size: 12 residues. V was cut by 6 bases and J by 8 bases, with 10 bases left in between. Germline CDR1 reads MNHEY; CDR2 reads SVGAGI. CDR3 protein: CASRLNREKLFF. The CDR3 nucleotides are TGTGCCAGCAGGCTTAACAGGGAAAAACTGTTTTTT.

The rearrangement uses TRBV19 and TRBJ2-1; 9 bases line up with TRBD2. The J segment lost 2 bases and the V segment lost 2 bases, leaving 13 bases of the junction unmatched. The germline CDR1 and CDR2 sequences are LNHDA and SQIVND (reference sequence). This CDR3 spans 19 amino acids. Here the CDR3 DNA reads TGTGCCAGTAGTATACTAGCGGGGCGCCAGGGGGGACCCTACAATGAGCAGTTCTTC. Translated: CASSILAGRQGGPYNEQFF.

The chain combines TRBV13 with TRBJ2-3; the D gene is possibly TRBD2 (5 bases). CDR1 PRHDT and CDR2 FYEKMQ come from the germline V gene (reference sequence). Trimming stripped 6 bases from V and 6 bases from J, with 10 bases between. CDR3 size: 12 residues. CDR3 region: CASSRTDDTQYF. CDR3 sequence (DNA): TGTGCCAGCAGTAGGACTGACGATACGCAGTATTTT.

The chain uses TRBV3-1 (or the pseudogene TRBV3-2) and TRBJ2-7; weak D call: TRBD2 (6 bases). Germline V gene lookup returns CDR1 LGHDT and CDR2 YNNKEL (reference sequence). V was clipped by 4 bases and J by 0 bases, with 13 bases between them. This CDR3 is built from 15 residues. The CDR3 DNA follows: TGTGCCAGCAGCCGGAATCTGGGGGGCTCCTACGAGCAGTACTTC. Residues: CASSRNLGGSYEQYF.

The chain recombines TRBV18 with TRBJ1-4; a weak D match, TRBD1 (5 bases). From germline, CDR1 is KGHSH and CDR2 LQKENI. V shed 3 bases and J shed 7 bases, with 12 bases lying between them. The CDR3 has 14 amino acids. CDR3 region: CASSPRGNVEKLFF. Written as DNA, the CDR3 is TGTGCCAGCTCACCCCGGGGGAATGTTGAAAAACTGTTTTTT. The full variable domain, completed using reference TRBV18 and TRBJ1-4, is NAGVMQNPRHLVRRRGQEARLRCSPMKGHSHVYWYRQLPEEGLKFMVYLQKENIIDESGMPKERFSAEFPKEGPSILRIQQVVRGDSAAYFCASSPRGNVEKLFFGSGTQLSVL.

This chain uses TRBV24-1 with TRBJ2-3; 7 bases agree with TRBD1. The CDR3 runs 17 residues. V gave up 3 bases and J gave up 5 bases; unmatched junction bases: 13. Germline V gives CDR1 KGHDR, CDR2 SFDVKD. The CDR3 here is CATSDHFGRGMEDTQYF. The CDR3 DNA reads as TGTGCCACCAGTGATCATTTCGGCAGGGGGATGGAAGATACGCAGTATTTT.